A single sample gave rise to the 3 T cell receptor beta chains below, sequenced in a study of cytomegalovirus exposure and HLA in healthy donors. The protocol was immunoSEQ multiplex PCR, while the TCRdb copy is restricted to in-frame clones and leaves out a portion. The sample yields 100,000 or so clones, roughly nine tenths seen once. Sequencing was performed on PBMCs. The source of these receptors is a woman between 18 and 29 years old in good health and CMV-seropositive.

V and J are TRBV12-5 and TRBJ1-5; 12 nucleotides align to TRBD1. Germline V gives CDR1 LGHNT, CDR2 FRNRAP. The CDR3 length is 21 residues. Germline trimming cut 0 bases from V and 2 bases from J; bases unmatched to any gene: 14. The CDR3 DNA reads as TGTGCTAGTGGTTTGGTACGGGCGGGGACAGGGGGCTCGGGTGGCAATCAGCCCCAGCATTTT. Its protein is CASGLVRAGTGGSGGNQPQHF.

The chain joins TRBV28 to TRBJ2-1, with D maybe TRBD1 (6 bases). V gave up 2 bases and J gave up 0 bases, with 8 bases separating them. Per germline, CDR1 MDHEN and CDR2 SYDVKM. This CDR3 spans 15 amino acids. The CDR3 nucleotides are TGTGCCAGCAGTTTAGCAGGGGACTCCTACAATGAGCAGTTCTTC. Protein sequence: CASSLAGDSYNEQFF.

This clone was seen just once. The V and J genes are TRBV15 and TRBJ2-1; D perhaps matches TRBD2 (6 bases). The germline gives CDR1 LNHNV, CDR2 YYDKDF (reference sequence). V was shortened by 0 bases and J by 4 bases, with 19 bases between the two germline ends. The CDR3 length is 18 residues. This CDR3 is CATSRDLGLSNRYNEQFF. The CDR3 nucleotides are TGTGCCACCAGCAGAGATTTGGGACTGTCCAATAGGTACAATGAGCAGTTCTTC.